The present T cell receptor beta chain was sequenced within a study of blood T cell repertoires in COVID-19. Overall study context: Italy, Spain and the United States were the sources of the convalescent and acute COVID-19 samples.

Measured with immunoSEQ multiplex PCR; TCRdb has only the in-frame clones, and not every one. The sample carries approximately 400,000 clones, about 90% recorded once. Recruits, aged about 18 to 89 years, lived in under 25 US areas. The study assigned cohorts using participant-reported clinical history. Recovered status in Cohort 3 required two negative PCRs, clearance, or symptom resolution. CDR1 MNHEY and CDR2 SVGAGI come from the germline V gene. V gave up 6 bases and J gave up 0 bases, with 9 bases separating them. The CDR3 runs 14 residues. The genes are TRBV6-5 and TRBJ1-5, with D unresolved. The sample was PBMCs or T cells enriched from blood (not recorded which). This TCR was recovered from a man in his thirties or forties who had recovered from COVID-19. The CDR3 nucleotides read TGTGCCAGCAGCCGGGATAATAGCAATCAGCCCCAGCATTTT. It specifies CASSRDNSNQPQHF.